This T cell receptor (beta chain) was documented in a study of blood T cell repertoires in COVID-19. Turning to the study itself: The United States, Italy and Spain provided the acute and convalescent COVID-19 samples.

Libraries were prepared by immunoSEQ multiplex PCR; TCRdb keeps only in-frame clonotypes and omits some of them. Here the sample spans 250,000 to 400,000 clones, 88% being singletons. CDR3 size: 13 residues. V was cut by 2 bases and J by 1 base, with 5 bases left in between. This clonotype was sampled from a woman aged 25 to 39 with COVID-19, enrolled during active disease. The sample consisted of peripheral blood. The chain recombines TRBV12-3 or TRBV12-4 with TRBJ1-1; D call uncertain. For the CDR3, the DNA is TGTGCCAGCAGTTTATCGCGGAACACTGAAGCTTTCTTT. It translates to CASSLSRNTEAFF.